This TCR beta chain comes out of a study of Graves' ophthalmopathy and Graves' hyperthyroidism. RNA transcripts were the source from which TCR beta CDR3 regions were amplified. Scientists carried out first-round RT-PCR using HTBI primers and then a second-round multiplex PCR. TCRdb ran MiXCR on the multiplex PCR reads and lists one entry per CDR3 protein. Here the sample spans hundreds of thousands of distinct CDR3 sequences, roughly 41% being singletons. Ten or more counts support this clonotype. The CDR3 totals 14 residues. Trimming took 3 bases from V and 10 from J; bases not matched to a gene: 12. Germline CDR1 SGDLS, CDR2 YYNGEE.

This sequence joins TRBV9 and TRBJ2-7, with 8 bases matching TRBD1. The sequencing sample was made of peripheral blood. The sequence was obtained from an adult man with Graves' ophthalmopathy. CDR3 in amino acids: CASSAPGQANIQYF. The CDR3 region has the DNA TGTGCCAGCAGCGCCCCGGGACAGGCCAACATCCAGTACTTC.